The TCR beta chain under discussion was sequenced for a study of T cells after posttransplantation cyclophosphamide. Overall study results and limits: After PTCy, TRB diversity resembled that of CNI/methotrexate controls. Later post-transplant blood repertoires were often dominated by donor CD8+ memory clones. Blood and skin or GI T cell repertoires showed limited TRB overlap.

This clone was seen repeatedly, ten times or more. Its target is not known. The ends lost 5 bases at V and 3 bases at J; junction bases unmatched: 7. CDR1 and CDR2 from the germline V gene are LNHDA and SQIVND (reference sequence). The CDR3 is made up of 15 amino acids. The table came from immunoSEQ multiplex PCR; TCRdb's copy has only in-frame clones and leaves some out. The sample includes a few thousand clones, none of them occurring once. Busulfan-fludarabine conditioning, marrow transplant, and cyclophosphamide on days +3 and +4 were administered. The rearrangement links TRBV19 to TRBJ2-7; 10 nucleotides agree with TRBD1. The TCR comes from a female patient aged 18-29 years who received an allogeneic stem cell transplant from an unrelated donor, was CMV-positive, and had acute GVHD only. Some of the T cells might come from the graft donor. This specimen consisted of PBMCs, obtained after allogeneic stem cell transplant with posttransplant cyclophosphamide. CDR3 protein: CASSLGQGEIYEQYF. The CDR3 nucleotides read TGTGCCAGTAGTTTAGGACAGGGGGAAATCTACGAGCAGTACTTC.